The sample holds many counts of the clone carrying this T cell receptor (beta chain). No antigen is known for it. Generation of TCR cDNA used 5'RACE template switching (which added a universal primer site and UMIs). TCRdb reanalysed the 5' RACE reads using MiXCR and keeps one entry per CDR3 protein. The sample has a few hundred thousand distinct CDR3 sequences; roughly 5.2% are singletons. These data are taken from a study of T cells after yellow fever vaccination. Study observations and caveats: The CD4 compartment and the CD8 compartment contained a small share of clonotypes in common. Abundant clonotypes from the bulk population could have been carried over as contaminants into FACS-sorted repertoires. Subsequent booster samples again held most clones from primary vaccination (less than 98% CD4, roughly 88% CD8).

The CDR3 totals 15 residues. Per germline, CDR1 MDHEN and CDR2 SYDVKM. V dropped 6 bases and J dropped 0; count of bases not matched to a gene: 5. The sequenced sample was CD4+ T cells sorted from PBMCs, obtained on the day of the yellow fever booster vaccination. This TCR was sampled from a man aged 18 to 30 who received the YFV17D yellow fever vaccine. V gene TRBV28 combines with J gene TRBJ1-5; 7 positions agree with TRBD1. CDR3 DNA: TGTGCCAGCAGCTCGGGACAGATTAGCAATCAGCCCCAGCATTTT. Protein: CASSSGQISNQPQHF.